The sequence of this T cell receptor (delta chain) was determined in a study of Vδ1+ human thymocytes. Points from the study as a whole: In the thymus, TRG and TRD repertoires looked highly polyclonal with Gaussian CDR3 lengths. TRG sequences recurred across donors, whereas TRD sequences stayed essentially private. Bulk repertoire data may be misinterpreted because of unexpected Vdelta2 sequences. Despite high sort purity, roughly 21% of thymic T cell receptor delta sequences were Vdelta2.

A remark on this clone: Its antigen is undetermined.

V lost 0 bases and J lost 9; bases outside the gene matches: 33. Germline V CDR1 and CDR2: TSWWSYY, QGS. The CDR3 length is 23 residues. Extracted RNA was reverse transcribed into cDNA. CDR3 amplicons came from multiplex PCR with pooled V-gene forward and constant-region reverse primers. TCRdb processed the multiplex PCR reads again with the CATT caller. Of 20,000 to 25,000 delta-chain clones in the sample, around 32% are singletons; the top ten hold around 1.5%. This TCR derives from a boy younger than two who had congenital heart surgery. The gene calls are TRDV1 and TRDJ1; 8 nucleotides match TRDD3. Sequencing was done on a sample of Vdelta1+ gamma-delta thymocytes from the thymus. The sample's subset: FACS-sorted CD3+ TCRalphabeta- TCRVdelta1+ TCRVdelta2- thymocytes. DNA for the CDR3: TGTGCTCTTGGGGAACTGTCCCTACCCAATGTTTACTGGGGGCCCCCTAGGAGGAGGCAACTCATCTTT. Translation gives CALGELSLPNVYWGPPRRRQLIF.